Below are 17 T cell receptor beta chains sequenced from a single sample in a study of blood T cell repertoires in COVID-19 (dated by TCRdb to the early 2020s). Library construction relied on the immunoSEQ multiplex PCR assay. TCRdb limited this immuneACCESS table to in-frame rearrangements with V and J called. A share of clones is missing; checked studies link under half to unresolved V genes, and the rest is unexplained. The sample yields about 120,000 clones; 75% to 85% were counted once. The biggest ten clones account for about 10% of the sample. The sequencing sample was made of peripheral blood. These receptors all stem from a human donor in a cohort sampled during active COVID-19.

The chain links TRBV7-2 to TRBJ2-5; possible D gene TRBD1, 5 bases. V was pared by 1 base and J by 7 bases, with 16 bases between. The CDR3 runs to 15 residues. Germline lookup yields CDR1 SGHTA and CDR2 FQGNSA. The chain's CDR3 is CASSLDQGATGTQYF. The CDR3 nucleotides read TGTGCCAGCAGCTTAGATCAGGGCGCGACTGGGACCCAGTACTTC.

The chain carries TRBV24-1 and TRBJ2-3; D might be TRBD1 (6 bases). V shed 7 bases and J shed 5 bases, with 21 bases lying between them. The CDR3 consists of 16 residues. CDR1 and CDR2 (germline): KGHDR, SFDVKD. CDR3 coding DNA: TGTGCCACCAGCCAGTCCCGACTGGGGGCAGGAGATACGCAGTATTTT. Encoded protein: CATSQSRLGAGDTQYF.

The CDR3 sequence is CAWSVGTSGGSDTQYF. The CDR3 nucleotides read TGTGCCTGGAGCGTTGGGACTAGCGGGGGGTCAGATACGCAGTATTTT. V is TRBV30 and J is TRBJ2-3; 15 nucleotides align to TRBD2. The germline gives CDR1 GTSNPN, CDR2 SVGIG (reference sequence). Trimming took 3 bases from V and 4 from J; bases not matched to a gene: 5. CDR3 length: 16 amino acids.

The chain uses TRBV6-5 and TRBJ1-2; 7 bases agree with TRBD1. CDR1 is MNHEY and CDR2 is SVGAGI in the germline V gene. The J segment lost 7 bases and the V segment lost 7 bases, leaving 12 bases of the junction unmatched. The length of the CDR3 is 14 residues. The CDR3 coding sequence is TGTGCCAGCACCGACAGGGAGTCTTCTCGTGGCTACACCTTC. It yields the protein CASTDRESSRGYTF.

The chain joins TRBV3-1 (or the pseudogene TRBV3-2) to TRBJ1-6; D perhaps matches TRBD1 (6 bases). This CDR3 spans 16 amino acids. V was shortened by 4 bases and J by 7 bases, with 17 bases between the two germline ends. Per the germline V gene, CDR1 is LGHDT and CDR2 is YNNKEL (reference sequence). This CDR3 reads CASSPWTARMNSPLHF. The CDR3 DNA follows: TGTGCCAGCAGCCCTTGGACAGCAAGGATGAATTCACCCCTCCACTTT.

The chain couples TRBV2 to TRBJ2-1, with D possibly being TRBD2 (6 bases). V shed 0 bases and J shed 6 bases, with 15 bases lying between them. Germline loops: CDR1 SNHLY, CDR2 FYNNEI. The CDR3 runs to 16 residues. The CDR3 spells CASSEAATGEVNEQFF. In DNA form, the CDR3 reads TGTGCCAGCAGTGAAGCGGCCACGGGGGAGGTCAATGAGCAGTTCTTC.

This clone turned up a few times. This chain uses TRBV7-9 with TRBJ2-2; 9 bases are a match to TRBD2. Trimming at V came to 5 bases and at J to 3 bases, leaving 4 bases not matched to a gene. The CDR3 is made up of 15 amino acids. Germline lookup yields CDR1 SEHNR and CDR2 FQNEAQ (reference sequence). The CDR3: CASSDGTSYTGELFF. DNA of the CDR3: TGTGCCAGCAGCGACGGGACTAGCTACACCGGGGAGCTGTTTTTT.

This rearrangement joins TRBV18 to TRBJ1-2; the match to TRBD1 covers 7 bases. Germline loops: CDR1 KGHSH, CDR2 LQKENI. The CDR3 is 15 amino acids. The J segment lost 4 bases and the V segment lost 0 bases, leaving 5 bases of the junction unmatched. CDR3 nucleotides: TGTGCCAGCTCACCACCTAGGGGGCCTGGCTATGGCTACACCTTC. It specifies CASSPPRGPGYGYTF.

V usage is TRBV4-2 and J usage is TRBJ1-2; 8 bases match TRBD1. Germline values: CDR1 LGHNA, CDR2 YNFKEQ. The CDR3 extends over 17 amino acids. V lost 1 base and J lost 4; bases outside the gene matches: 11. In DNA, the CDR3 is TGTGCCAGCAGCCAAGGCTCCGGACAGGGTTTTGTCTATGGCTACACCTTC. Translation: CASSQGSGQGFVYGYTF.

This sequence joins TRBV6-6 and TRBJ2-3; possibly TRBD1 for D (6 bases). Deletions cut 7 bases from V and 0 bases from J, with 11 bases between. CDR1 and CDR2 (germline): MNHNY, SVGAGI (reference sequence). This CDR3 is built from 14 residues. The CDR3 bases are TGTGCCAGCAAACACGACAGGAGCACAGATACGCAGTATTTT. Translation gives CASKHDRSTDTQYF.

The V and J genes are TRBV2 and TRBJ2-7; weak D call: TRBD1 (6 bases). Trimming removed 4 bases at V and 3 bases at J, with 13 bases between. CDR1 is SNHLY, CDR2 FYNNEI, per germline. The CDR3 length is 14 residues. As DNA, the CDR3 is TGTGCCAGCAGTGTACAGGGTCAAAACTACGAGCAGTACTTC. Translating it yields CASSVQGQNYEQYF. Based on the CDR3 plus reference TRBV2 and TRBJ2-7, the full variable domain is EPEVTQTPSHQVTQMGQEVILRCVPISNHLYFYWYRQILGQKVEFLVSFYNNEISEKSEIFDDQFSVERPDGSNFTLKIRSTKLEDSAMYFCASSVQGQNYEQYFGPGTRLTVT.

The chain has TRBV7-8 and TRBJ1-1; 7 bases match TRBD1. CDR3 length: 13 amino acids. J was trimmed by 12 bases and V by 3 bases; bases with no gene match: 10. Germline CDR1 and CDR2: SGHVS and FQNEAQ. The CDR3 sequence: CASSFRDSRRPFF. CDR3 nucleotide sequence: TGTGCCAGCAGCTTTCGGGACAGCCGAAGACCTTTCTTT.

The chain is built from TRBV7-2 and TRBJ2-5; weak D call: TRBD2 (6 bases). The V and J ends lost 2 bases and 3 bases respectively, with 13 bases between them. The germline V gene encodes CDR1 SGHTA and CDR2 FQGNSA. CDR3 size: 15 residues. For the CDR3, the DNA is TGTGCCAGCAGCTTACGGACCCGGGAGAAAGAGACCCAGTACTTC. Translation gives CASSLRTREKETQYF.

In its sample, this clone was seen many times. The rearrangement joins TRBV27 to TRBJ2-1; 8 positions agree with TRBD1. Germline V gene sequence: CDR1 MNHEY, CDR2 SMNVEV (reference sequence). J was trimmed by 5 bases and V by 1 base; bases with no gene match: 7. The CDR3 runs to 16 residues. In nucleotides, the CDR3 is TGTGCCAGCAGTTTATTCCGGACAGGGTCCCACAATGAGCAGTTCTTC. Translated, it gives CASSLFRTGSHNEQFF.

J is TRBJ1-5 and V is TRBV27, with D possibly matching TRBD1 (6 bases). The CDR3 length is 14 residues. CDR1 MNHEY and CDR2 SMNVEV come from the germline V gene (reference sequence). Trimming stripped 2 bases from V and 5 bases from J, with 10 bases between. The CDR3 coding sequence is TGTGCCAGCAGTTTAAACCAGGGGTATCAGCCCCAGCATTTT. This sequence encodes CASSLNQGYQPQHF.

J is TRBJ1-4 and V is TRBV28; D call uncertain. Trimming pared 5 bases from V and 8 bases from J, leaving 6 bases between. Germline V gene lookup returns CDR1 MDHEN and CDR2 SYDVKM. This CDR3 is built from 11 residues. This chain's CDR3 is CASSAGEKLFF. The CDR3, as DNA: TGTGCCAGCAGTGCGGGGGAAAAACTGTTTTTT.

The rearrangement links TRBV13 to TRBJ2-1, with 12 nucleotides matching TRBD2. The junction had 12 bases not matched to a gene; V was cut back by 3 bases and J by 12 bases. CDR3 length: 16 residues. The V gene's germline CDR1 is PRHDT and CDR2 FYEKMQ (reference sequence). CDR3 DNA: TGTGCCAGCAGCTTTTTAGGGCTAGCGGGGGGGCTGGGGCAGTTCTTC. It translates to CASSFLGLAGGLGQFF.